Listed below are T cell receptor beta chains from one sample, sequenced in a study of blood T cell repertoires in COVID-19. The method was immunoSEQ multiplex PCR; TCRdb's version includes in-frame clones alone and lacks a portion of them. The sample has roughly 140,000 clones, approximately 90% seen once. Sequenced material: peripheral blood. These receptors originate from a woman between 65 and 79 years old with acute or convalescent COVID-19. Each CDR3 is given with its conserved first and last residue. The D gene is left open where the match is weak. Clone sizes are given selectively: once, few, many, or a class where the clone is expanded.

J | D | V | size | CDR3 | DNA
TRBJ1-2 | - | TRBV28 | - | CASSRAGSVYGYTF | TGTGCCAGCAGTCGTGCGGGCAGTGTCTATGGCTACACCTTC
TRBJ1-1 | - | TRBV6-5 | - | CASSYSGGTEAFF | TGTGCCAGCAGTTACTCCGGGGGCACTGAAGCTTTCTTT
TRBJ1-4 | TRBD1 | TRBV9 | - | CASSVGQGGTNEKLFF | TGTGCCAGCAGCGTAGGACAGGGGGGTACAAATGAAAAACTGTTTTTT
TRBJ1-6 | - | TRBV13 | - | CASSQRGAYNSPLHF | TGTGCCAGCAGCCAACGGGGGGCTTATAATTCACCCCTCCACTTT
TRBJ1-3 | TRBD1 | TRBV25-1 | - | CASSARQGSGNTIYF | TGTGCCAGCAGTGCCCGACAGGGATCTGGAAACACCATATATTTT
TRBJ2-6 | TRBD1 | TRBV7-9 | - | CASSPRQGPSSGANVLTF | TGTGCCAGCAGCCCAAGACAGGGCCCCAGCTCTGGGGCCAACGTCCTGACTTTC
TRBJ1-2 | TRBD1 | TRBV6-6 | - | CASSSQTGGYGYTF | TGTGCCAGCAGCTCCCAGACAGGGGGGTATGGCTACACCTTC
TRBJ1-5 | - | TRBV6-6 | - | CASSYSTGYSNQPQHF | TGTGCCAGCAGTTACTCGACGGGTTATAGCAATCAGCCCCAGCATTTT
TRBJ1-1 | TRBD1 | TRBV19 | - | CASSAQTGRVNTEAFF | TGTGCCAGTAGTGCTCAGACAGGGAGAGTGAACACTGAAGCTTTCTTT
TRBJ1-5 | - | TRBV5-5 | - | CASSLVPLDNQPQHF | TGTGCCAGCAGCTTGGTCCCACTAGACAATCAGCCCCAGCATTTT
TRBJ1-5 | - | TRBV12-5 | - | CASGLDQGSGVQPQHF | TGTGCTAGTGGTTTGGATCAGGGTAGCGGGGTTCAGCCCCAGCATTTT
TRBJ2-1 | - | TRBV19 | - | CASSLYSPYNEQFF | TGTGCCAGTAGTCTGTATTCCCCCTACAATGAGCAGTTCTTC
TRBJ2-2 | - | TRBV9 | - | CASSVEGIGAGELFF | TGTGCCAGCAGCGTAGAGGGGATTGGGGCCGGGGAGCTGTTTTTT
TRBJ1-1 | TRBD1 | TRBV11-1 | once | CASSPSRQGQEAFF | TGTGCCAGCAGCCCCTCCCGACAGGGCCAGGAAGCTTTCTTT
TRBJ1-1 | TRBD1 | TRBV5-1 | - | CASSWTDRGPAFF | TGCGCCAGCAGCTGGACGGACAGGGGCCCCGCTTTCTTT
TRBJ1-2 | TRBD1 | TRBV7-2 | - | CASSLGAGQGSSYGYTF | TGTGCCAGCAGCTTGGGGGCCGGACAGGGGAGTAGTTATGGCTACACCTTC
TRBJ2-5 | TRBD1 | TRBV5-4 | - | CASSLPGQGYQETQYF | TGTGCCAGCAGCTTGCCGGGACAGGGGTACCAAGAGACCCAGTACTTC
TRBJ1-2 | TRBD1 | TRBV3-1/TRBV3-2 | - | CASSHLRTGIGDYGYTF | TGTGCCAGCAGCCACTTACGGACAGGGATCGGGGATTATGGCTACACCTTC
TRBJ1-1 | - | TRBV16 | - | CASSQFRGTEAFF | TGTGCCAGCAGCCAATTTAGAGGGACTGAAGCTTTCTTT
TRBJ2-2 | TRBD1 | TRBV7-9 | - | CASSIRLRGHGELFF | TGTGCCAGCAGCATTAGACTTAGGGGGCACGGGGAGCTGTTTTTT
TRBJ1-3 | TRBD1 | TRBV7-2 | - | CASSLVGTGGPGNTIYF | TGTGCCAGCAGCTTAGTTGGGACAGGGGGGCCTGGAAACACCATATATTTT
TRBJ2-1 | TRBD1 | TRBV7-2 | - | CASSLVGTGIYNEQFF | TGTGCCAGCAGCTTAGTTGGGACAGGCATATACAATGAGCAGTTCTTC
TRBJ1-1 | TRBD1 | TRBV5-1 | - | CASSQRTGHTEAFF | TGCGCCAGCAGCCAAAGGACAGGGCACACTGAAGCTTTCTTT
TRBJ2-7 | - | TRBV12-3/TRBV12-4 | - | CASSPDTLEQYF | TGTGCCAGCAGCCCAGACACCCTAGAGCAGTACTTC
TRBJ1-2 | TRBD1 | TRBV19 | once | CASSTGTGGNYGYTF | TGTGCCAGTAGTACCGGGACAGGGGGCAACTATGGCTACACCTTC
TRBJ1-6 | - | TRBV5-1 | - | CASSLGLGQGSPLHF | TGCGCCAGCAGCTTGGGACTCGGGCAGGGATCACCCCTCCACTTT
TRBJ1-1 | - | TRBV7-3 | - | CASSLTRQAEAFF | TGTGCCAGCAGCTTAACACGACAAGCTGAAGCTTTCTTT
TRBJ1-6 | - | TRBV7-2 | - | CASSLATGIFSNSPLHF | TGTGCCAGCAGCTTGGCTACAGGGATTTTTAGTAATTCACCCCTCCACTTT
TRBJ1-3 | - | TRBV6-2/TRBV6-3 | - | CASSARAGNTIYF | TGTGCCAGCAGTGCCAGGGCTGGAAACACCATATATTTT
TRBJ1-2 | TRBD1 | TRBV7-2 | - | CASSAGQVRSYGYTF | TGTGCCAGCAGCGCCGGACAGGTGCGCTCCTATGGCTACACCTTC
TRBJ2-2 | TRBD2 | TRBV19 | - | CASSPSGGLAGELFF | TGTGCCAGTAGCCCTAGCGGGGGACTCGCCGGGGAGCTGTTTTTT
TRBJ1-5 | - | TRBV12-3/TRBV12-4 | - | CASSQGYNQPQHF | TGTGCCAGCAGTCAGGGGTACAATCAGCCCCAGCATTTT
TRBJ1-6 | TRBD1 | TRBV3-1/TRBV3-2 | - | CASNLGTGVLHF | TGTGCCAGCAACCTGGGGACAGGGGTGCTCCACTTT